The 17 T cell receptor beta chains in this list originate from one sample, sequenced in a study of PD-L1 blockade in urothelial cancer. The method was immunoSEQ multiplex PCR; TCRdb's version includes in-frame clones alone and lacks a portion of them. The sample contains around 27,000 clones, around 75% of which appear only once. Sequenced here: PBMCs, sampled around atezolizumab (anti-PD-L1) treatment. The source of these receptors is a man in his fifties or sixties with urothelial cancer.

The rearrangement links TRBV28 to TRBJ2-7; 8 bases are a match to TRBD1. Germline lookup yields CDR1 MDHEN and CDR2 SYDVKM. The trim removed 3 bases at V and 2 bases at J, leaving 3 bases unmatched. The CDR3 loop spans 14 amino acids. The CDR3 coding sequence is TGTGCCAGCAGTTTCTCGACAGGGGCCTACGAGCAGTACGTC. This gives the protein CASSFSTGAYEQYV.

CDR3 DNA: TGTGCCAGCAGCCGGACAGGGGGCTCCTACGAGCAGTACGTC. This gives the protein CASSRTGGSYEQYV. The V gene is TRBV6-1, the J gene TRBJ2-7; 10 nucleotides line up with TRBD1. The CDR3 spans 14 residues. Per germline, CDR1 MNHNS and CDR2 SASEGT. J was trimmed by 0 bases and V by 6 bases; bases with no gene match: 2.

CDR3 loop: CASSLLTGVRGDEAFF. CDR3 sequence (DNA): TGTGCCAGCAGCCTTCTGACAGGAGTGAGGGGAGATGAAGCTTTCTTT. J is TRBJ1-1 and V is TRBV5-6; D might be TRBD1 (6 bases). This CDR3 contains 16 residues. The germline V gene encodes CDR1 SGHDT and CDR2 YYEEEE. The V gene lost 4 bases and the J gene lost 7 bases, with 23 bases spanning the gap.

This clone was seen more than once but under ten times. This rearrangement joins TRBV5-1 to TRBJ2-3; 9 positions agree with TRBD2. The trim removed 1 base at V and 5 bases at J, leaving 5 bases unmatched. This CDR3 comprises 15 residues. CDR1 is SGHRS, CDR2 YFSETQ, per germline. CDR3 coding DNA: TGCGCCAGCAGCTTGAGCCTAGCGGGAATAGATACGCAGTATTTT. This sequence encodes CASSLSLAGIDTQYF.

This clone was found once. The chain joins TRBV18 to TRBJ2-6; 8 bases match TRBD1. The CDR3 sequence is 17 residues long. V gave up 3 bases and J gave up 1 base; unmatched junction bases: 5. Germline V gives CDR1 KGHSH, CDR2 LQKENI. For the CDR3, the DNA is TGTGCCAGCTCACCGGGACAGGCCGGGTCTGGGGCCAACGTCCTGACTTTC. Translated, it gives CASSPGQAGSGANVLTF.

CDR3 DNA sequence: TGTGCCAGTAGTTCCTCCTCCGGGACTACCTCGCGCTATGGCTACACCTTC. It translates to CASSSSSGTTSRYGYTF. The chain recombines TRBV19 with TRBJ1-2, with D perhaps matching TRBD1 (5 bases). V was trimmed by 5 bases and J by 4 bases, leaving 23 bases between them. The CDR3 loop spans 17 amino acids. Germline V lookup: CDR1 LNHDA, CDR2 SQIVND (reference sequence).

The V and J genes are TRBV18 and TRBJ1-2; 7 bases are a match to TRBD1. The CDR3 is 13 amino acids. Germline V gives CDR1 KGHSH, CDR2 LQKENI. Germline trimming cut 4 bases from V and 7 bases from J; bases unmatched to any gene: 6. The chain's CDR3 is CASSLGTDGGYTF. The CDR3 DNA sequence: TGTGCCAGCTCACTAGGGACAGATGGTGGCTACACCTTC.

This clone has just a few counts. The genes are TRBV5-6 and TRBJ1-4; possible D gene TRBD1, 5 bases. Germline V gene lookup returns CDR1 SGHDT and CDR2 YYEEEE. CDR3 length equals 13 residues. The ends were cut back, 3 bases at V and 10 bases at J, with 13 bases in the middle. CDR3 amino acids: CASSSAGGRKLFF. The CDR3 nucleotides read TGTGCCAGCAGCTCCGCGGGGGGACGAAAACTGTTTTTT.

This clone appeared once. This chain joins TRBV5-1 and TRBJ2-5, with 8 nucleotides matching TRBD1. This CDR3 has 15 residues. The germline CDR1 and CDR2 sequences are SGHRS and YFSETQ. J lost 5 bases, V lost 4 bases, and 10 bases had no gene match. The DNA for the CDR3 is TGCGCCAGCAGCACCCAGACGACAGGGGCGGAGACCCAGTACTTC. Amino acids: CASSTQTTGAETQYF.

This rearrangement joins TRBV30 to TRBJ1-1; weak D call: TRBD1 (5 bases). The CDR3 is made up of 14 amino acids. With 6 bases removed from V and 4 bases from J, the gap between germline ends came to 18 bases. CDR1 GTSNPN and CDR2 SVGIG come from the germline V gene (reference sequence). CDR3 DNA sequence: TGTGCCTGTAATCCCTCTGGGGCCCCCACTGAAGCTTTCTTT. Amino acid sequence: CACNPSGAPTEAFF.

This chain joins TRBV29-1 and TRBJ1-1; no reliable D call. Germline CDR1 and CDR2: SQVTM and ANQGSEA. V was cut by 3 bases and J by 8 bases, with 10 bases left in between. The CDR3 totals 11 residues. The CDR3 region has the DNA TGCAGCGTTGATGGAGGGATCGAAGCTTTCTTT. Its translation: CSVDGGIEAFF.

CDR3 residues: CASSPGELLRGEQYF. CDR3 nucleotides: TGTGCCAGCAGCCCCGGGGAGCTACTTAGAGGCGAGCAGTACTTC. The genes are TRBV9 and TRBJ2-7; a possible D gene is TRBD2 (5 bases). V lost 4 bases and J 6 bases, leaving 20 bases between the germline ends. Looked up from germline, CDR1 is SGDLS and CDR2 is YYNGEE. The CDR3 totals 15 residues.

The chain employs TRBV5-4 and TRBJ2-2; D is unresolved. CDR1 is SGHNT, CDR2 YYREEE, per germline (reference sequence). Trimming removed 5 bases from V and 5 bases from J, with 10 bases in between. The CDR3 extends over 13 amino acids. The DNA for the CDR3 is TGTGCCAGCAGACAACAGCCGACCGGGGAGCTGTTTTTT. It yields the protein CASRQQPTGELFF.

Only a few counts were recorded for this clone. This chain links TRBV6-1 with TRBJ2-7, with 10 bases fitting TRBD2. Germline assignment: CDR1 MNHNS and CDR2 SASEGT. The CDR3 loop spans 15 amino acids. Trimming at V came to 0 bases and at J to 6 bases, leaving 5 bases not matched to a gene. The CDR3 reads CASSEASGGSGEQYV. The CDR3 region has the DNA TGTGCCAGCAGTGAAGCTAGCGGGGGGTCCGGCGAGCAGTACGTC.

CDR3 DNA sequence: TGTGCCAGCAGCTTAGGCCGACTAGCGGGAGTACCAGATACGCAGTATTTT. Translating gives CASSLGRLAGVPDTQYF. The J gene is TRBJ2-3, the V gene TRBV7-3, with 12 bases fitting TRBD2. The germline gives CDR1 SGHTA, CDR2 FQGTGA. The CDR3 loop spans 17 amino acids. Trimming cost V 2 bases and J 4 bases; bases outside gene matches: 7.

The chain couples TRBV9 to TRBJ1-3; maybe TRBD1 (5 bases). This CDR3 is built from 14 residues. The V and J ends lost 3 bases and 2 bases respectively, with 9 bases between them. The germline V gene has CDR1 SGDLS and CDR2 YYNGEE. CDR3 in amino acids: CASSAGGAGNTIYF. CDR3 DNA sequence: TGTGCCAGCAGCGCTGGGGGGGCTGGAAACACCATATATTTT.

The CDR3 DNA sequence: TGTGCCAGCAGGGGGGACAGGGGGCTTGGCTATGGCTACACCTTC. Translation: CASRGDRGLGYGYTF. This chain connects TRBV6-5 to TRBJ1-2, with 12 bases fitting TRBD1. The germline V gene encodes CDR1 MNHEY and CDR2 SVGAGI. The ends lost 6 bases at V and 4 bases at J; junction bases unmatched: 6. This CDR3 spans 15 amino acids.